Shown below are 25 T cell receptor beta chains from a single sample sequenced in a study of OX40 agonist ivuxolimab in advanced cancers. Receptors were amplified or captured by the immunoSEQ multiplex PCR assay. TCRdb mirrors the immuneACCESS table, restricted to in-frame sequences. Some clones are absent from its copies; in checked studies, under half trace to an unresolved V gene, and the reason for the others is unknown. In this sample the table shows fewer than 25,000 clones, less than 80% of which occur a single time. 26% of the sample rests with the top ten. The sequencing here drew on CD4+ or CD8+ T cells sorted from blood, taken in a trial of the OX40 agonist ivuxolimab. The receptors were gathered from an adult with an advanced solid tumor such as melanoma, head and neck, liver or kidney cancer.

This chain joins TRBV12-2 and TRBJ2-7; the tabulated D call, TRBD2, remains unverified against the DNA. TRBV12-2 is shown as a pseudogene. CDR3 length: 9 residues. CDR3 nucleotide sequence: TGTGCAAGGGGAGCTGAGCAGTACTTC. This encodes CARGAEQYF.

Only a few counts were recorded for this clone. The CDR3 here is CASSWNRANSPLHF. The CDR3 DNA reads as TGTGCCAGCAGCTGGAACAGGGCAAATTCACCCCTCCACTTT. V usage is TRBV5-4 and J usage is TRBJ1-6; weak D call: TRBD1 (6 bases). The CDR3 spans 14 residues. Germline assignment: CDR1 SGHNT and CDR2 YYREEE (reference sequence). Trimming took off 3 bases at V and 7 bases at J, with 11 bases between the two ends.

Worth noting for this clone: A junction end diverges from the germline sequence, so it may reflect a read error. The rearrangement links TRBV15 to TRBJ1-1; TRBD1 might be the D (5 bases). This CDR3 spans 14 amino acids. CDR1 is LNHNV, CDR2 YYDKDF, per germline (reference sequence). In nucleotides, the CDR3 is TGTGCCACCAGCGGAGAGACTGAGGGGACTGAAGCTTTCTTT. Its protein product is CATSGETEGTEAFF. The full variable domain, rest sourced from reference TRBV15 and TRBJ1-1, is DAMVIQNPRYQVTQFGKPVTLSCSQTLNHNVMYWYQQKSSQAPKLLFHYYDKDFNNEADTPDNFQSRRPNTSFCFLDIRSPGLGDTAMYLCATSGETEGTEAFFGQGTRLTVV.

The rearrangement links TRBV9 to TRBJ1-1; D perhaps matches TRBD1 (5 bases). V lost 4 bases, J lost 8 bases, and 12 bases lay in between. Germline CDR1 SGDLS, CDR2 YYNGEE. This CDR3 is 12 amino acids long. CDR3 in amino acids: CASSSAGGEAFF. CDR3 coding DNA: TGTGCCAGCAGCTCAGCGGGGGGAGAAGCTTTCTTT.

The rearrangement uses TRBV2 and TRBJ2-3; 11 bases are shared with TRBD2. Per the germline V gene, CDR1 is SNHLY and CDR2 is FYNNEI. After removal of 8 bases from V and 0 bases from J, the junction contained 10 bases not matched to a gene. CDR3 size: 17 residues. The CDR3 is CASLTYGTSGSTDTQYF. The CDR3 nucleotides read TGTGCCAGCCTCACTTATGGGACTAGCGGTAGCACAGATACGCAGTATTTT. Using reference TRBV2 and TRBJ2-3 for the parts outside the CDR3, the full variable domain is EPEVTQTPSHQVTQMGQEVILRCVPISNHLYFYWYRQILGQKVEFLVSFYNNEISEKSEIFDDQFSVERPDGSNFTLKIRSTKLEDSAMYFCASLTYGTSGSTDTQYFGPGTRLTVL.

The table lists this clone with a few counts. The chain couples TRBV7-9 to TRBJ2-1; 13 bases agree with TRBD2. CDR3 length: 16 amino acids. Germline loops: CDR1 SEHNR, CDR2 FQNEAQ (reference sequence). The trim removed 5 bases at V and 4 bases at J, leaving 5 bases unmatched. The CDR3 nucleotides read TGTGCCAGCAGCACGGGACTAGCGGGAAGATACAATGAGCAGTTCTTC. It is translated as CASSTGLAGRYNEQFF.

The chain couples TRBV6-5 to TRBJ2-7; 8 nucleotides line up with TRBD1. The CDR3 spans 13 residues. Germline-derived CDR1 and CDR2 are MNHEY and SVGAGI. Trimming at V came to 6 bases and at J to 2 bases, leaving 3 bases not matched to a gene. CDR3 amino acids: CASSPGGTYEQYF. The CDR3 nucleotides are TGTGCCAGCAGCCCAGGGGGCACCTACGAGCAGTACTTC.

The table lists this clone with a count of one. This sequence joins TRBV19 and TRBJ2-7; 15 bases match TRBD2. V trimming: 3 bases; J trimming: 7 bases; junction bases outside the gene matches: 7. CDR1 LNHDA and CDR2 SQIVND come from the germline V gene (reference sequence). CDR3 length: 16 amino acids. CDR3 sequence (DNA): TGTGCCAGTAGTATCGGGGGACTAGCGGGAGGTCCTGAGCAGTACTTC. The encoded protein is CASSIGGLAGGPEQYF. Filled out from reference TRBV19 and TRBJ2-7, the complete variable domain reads DGGITQSPKYLFRKEGQNVTLSCEQNLNHDAMYWYRQDPGQGLRLIYYSQIVNDFQKGDIAEGYSVSREKKESFPLTVTSAQKNPTAFYLCASSIGGLAGGPEQYFGPGTRLTVT.

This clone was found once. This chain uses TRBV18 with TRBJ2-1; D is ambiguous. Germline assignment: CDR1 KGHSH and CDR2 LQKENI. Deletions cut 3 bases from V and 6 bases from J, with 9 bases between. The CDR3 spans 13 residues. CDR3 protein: CASSPVDPNEQFF. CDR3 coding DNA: TGTGCCAGCTCACCTGTCGATCCCAATGAGCAGTTCTTC.

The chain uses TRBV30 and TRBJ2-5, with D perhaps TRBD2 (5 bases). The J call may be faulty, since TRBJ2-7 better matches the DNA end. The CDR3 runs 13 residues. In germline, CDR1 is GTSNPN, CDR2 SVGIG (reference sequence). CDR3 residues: CAWKAESSYEQYF. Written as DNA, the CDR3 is TGTGCCTGGAAAGCGGAGAGCTCCTACGAGCAGTACTTC.

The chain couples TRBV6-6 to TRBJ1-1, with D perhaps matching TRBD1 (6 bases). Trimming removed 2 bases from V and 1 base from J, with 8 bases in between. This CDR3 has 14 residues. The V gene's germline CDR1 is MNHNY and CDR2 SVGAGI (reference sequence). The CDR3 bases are TGTGCCAGCAGTTACCTGACAGGGAACACTGAAGCTTTCTTT. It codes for CASSYLTGNTEAFF.

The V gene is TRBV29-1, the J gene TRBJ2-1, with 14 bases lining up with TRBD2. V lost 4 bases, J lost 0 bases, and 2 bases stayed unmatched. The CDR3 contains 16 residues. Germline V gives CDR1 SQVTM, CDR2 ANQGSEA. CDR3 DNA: TGCAGCGTTGCAGGGACTAGCGGGAGCTCCTACAATGAGCAGTTCTTC. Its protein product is CSVAGTSGSSYNEQFF.

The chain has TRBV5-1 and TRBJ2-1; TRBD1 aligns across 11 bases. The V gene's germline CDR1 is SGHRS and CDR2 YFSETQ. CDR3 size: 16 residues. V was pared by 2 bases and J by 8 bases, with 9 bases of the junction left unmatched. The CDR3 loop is CASSLRTGGAGYEQFF. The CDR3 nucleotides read TGCGCCAGCAGCTTAAGGACAGGGGGCGCGGGTTATGAGCAGTTCTTC.

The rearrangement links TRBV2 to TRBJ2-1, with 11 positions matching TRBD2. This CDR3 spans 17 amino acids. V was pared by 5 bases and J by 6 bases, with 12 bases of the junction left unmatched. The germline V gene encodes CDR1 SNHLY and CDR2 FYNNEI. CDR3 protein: CASSFSQIAGGFNEQFF. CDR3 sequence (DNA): TGTGCCAGCAGTTTTTCCCAAATAGCGGGGGGGTTCAATGAGCAGTTCTTC.

The CDR3 DNA is TGTGCCAGCAGTTCTAGCTCCTACAATGAGCAGTTCTTC. It yields the protein CASSSSSYNEQFF. V usage is TRBV28 and J usage is TRBJ2-1; D remains ambiguous. CDR3 length: 13 amino acids. Trimming shortened V by 4 bases and J by 0 bases, and 4 bases separated the two germline ends. Germline CDR1 reads MDHEN; CDR2 reads SYDVKM.

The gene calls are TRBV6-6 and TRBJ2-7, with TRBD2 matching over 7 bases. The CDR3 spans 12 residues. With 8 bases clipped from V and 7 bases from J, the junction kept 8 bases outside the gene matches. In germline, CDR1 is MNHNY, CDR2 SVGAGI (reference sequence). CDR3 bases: TGTGCCAGCTCCCGGGAGGACGGAGAGCAGTACTTC. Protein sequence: CASSREDGEQYF.

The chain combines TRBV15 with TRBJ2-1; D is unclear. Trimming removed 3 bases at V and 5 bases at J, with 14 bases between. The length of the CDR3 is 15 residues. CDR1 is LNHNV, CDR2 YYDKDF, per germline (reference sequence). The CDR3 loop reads CATSSRRNPHNEQFF. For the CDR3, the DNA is TGTGCCACCAGCAGTAGACGTAATCCCCACAATGAGCAGTTCTTC. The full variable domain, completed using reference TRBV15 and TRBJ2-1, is DAMVIQNPRYQVTQFGKPVTLSCSQTLNHNVMYWYQQKSSQAPKLLFHYYDKDFNNEADTPDNFQSRRPNTSFCFLDIRSPGLGDTAMYLCATSSRRNPHNEQFFGPGTRLTVL.

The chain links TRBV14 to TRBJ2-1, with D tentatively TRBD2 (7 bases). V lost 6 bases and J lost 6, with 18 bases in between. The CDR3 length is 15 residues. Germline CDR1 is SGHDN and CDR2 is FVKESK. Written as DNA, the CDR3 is TGTGCCAGCAGGAACATGGGAGGGGGGGCCAATGAGCAGTTCTTC. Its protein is CASRNMGGGANEQFF.

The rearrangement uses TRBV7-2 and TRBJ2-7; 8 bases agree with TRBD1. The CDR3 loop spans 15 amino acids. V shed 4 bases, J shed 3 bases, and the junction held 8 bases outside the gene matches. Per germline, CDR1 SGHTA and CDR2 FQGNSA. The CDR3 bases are TGTGCCAGCAGCTCAGGGCAGGGGGCTAACTACGAGCAGTACTTC. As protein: CASSSGQGANYEQYF.

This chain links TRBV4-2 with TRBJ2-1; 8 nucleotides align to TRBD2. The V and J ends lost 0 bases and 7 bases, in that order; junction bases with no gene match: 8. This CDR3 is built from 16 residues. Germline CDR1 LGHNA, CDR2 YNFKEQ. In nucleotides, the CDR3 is TGTGCCAGCAGCCAAGACGTCGTGGGCGGGAGGAATGAGCAGTTCTTC. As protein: CASSQDVVGGRNEQFF.

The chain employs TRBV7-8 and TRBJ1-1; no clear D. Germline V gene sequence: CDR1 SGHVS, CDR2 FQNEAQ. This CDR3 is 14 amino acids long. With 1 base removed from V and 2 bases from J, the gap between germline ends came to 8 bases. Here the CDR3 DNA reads TGTGCCAGCAGCTTAGGTGCAGTTAACACTGAAGCTTTCTTT. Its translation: CASSLGAVNTEAFF. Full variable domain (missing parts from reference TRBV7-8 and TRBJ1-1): GAGVSQSPRYKVAKRGQDVALRCDPISGHVSLFWYQQALGQGPEFLTYFQNEAQLDKSGLPSDRFFAERPEGSVSTLKIQRTQQEDSAVYLCASSLGAVNTEAFFGQGTRLTVV.

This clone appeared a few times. The CDR3 DNA reads as TGTGCCAGCAGCTCCTCGAGGGCAACAAACACTGAAGCTTTCTTT. Its translation is CASSSSRATNTEAFF. This chain connects TRBV7-8 to TRBJ1-1; D call uncertain. CDR3 size: 15 residues. Trimming left V 4 bases short and J 2 bases short, with 14 bases between. Per the germline V gene, CDR1 is SGHVS and CDR2 is FQNEAQ.

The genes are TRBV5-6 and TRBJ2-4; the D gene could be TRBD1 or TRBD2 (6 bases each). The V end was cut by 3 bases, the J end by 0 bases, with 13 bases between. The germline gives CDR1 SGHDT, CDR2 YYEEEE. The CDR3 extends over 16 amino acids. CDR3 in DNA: TGTGCCAGCAGCTATGCGGGACAAGCAGCCAAAAACATTCAGTACTTC. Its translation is CASSYAGQAAKNIQYF.

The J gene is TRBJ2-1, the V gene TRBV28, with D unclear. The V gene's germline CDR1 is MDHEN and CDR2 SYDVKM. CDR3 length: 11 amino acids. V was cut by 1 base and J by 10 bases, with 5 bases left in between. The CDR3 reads CASSLSREQFF. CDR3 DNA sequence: TGTGCCAGCAGTTTATCCCGGGAGCAGTTCTTC. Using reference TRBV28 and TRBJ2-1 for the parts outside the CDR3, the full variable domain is DVKVTQSSRYLVKRTGEKVFLECVQDMDHENMFWYRQDPGLGLRLIYFSYDVKMKEKGDIPEGYSVSREKKERFSLILESASTNQTSMYLCASSLSREQFFGPGTRLTVL.

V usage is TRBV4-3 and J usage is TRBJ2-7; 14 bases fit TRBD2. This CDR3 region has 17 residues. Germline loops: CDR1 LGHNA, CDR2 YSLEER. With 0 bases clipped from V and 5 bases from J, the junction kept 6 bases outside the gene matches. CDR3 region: CASSQDRGLAGGHEQYF. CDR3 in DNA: TGCGCCAGCAGCCAAGATCGTGGACTAGCGGGGGGCCACGAGCAGTACTTC.